The sequence of this T cell receptor beta chain was determined in a study of CDR3 diversity in severe acne. TCRdb independently ran MiXCR on the PCR reads; one entry per CDR3 protein. The sample records about 86,000 distinct CDR3 sequences, 45% to 65% being singletons. Looked up from germline, CDR1 is WNHNN and CDR2 is SYGVQD (reference sequence). The CDR3 has 14 residues. Trimming removed 3 bases from V and 4 bases from J; junction bases left unmatched: 5. The source of this sequence is a male donor in good health, without acne. This chain links TRBV10-1 with TRBJ2-7; 8 nucleotides agree with TRBD1. The sample consisted of blood. The CDR3 bases are TGCGCCAGCAGTGACGACCGACAGGGGTACGAGCAGTACTTC. Its translation is CASSDDRQGYEQYF.